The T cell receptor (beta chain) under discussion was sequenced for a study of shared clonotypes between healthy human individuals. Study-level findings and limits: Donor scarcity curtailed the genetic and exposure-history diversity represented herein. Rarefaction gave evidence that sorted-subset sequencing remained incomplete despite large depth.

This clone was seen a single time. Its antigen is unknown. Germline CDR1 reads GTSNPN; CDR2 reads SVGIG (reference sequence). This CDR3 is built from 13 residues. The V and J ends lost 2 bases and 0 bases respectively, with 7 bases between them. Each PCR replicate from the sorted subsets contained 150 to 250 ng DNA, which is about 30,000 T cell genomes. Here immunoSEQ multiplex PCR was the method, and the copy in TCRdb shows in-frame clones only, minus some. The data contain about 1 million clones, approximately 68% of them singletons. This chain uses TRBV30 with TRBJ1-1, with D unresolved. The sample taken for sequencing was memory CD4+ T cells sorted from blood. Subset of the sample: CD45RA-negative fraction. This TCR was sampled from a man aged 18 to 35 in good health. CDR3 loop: CAWSTQMNTEAFF. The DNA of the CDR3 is TGTGCCTGGAGTACACAGATGAACACTGAAGCTTTCTTT.